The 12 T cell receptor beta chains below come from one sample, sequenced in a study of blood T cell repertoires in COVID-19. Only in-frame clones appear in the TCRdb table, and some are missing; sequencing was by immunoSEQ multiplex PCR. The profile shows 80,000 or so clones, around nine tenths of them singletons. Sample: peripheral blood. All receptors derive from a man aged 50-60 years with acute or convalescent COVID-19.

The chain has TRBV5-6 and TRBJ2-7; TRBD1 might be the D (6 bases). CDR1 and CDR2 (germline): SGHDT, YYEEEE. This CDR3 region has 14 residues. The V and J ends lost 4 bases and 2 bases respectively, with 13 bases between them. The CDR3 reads CASSNRPGAYEQYV. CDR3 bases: TGTGCCAGCAGCAACAGACCAGGGGCCTACGAGCAGTACGTC.

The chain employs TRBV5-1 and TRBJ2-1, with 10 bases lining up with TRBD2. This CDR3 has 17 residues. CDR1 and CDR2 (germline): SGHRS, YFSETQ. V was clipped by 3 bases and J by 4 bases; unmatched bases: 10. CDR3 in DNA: TGCGCCAGCAGCTCCCCAGCGGGAGGGCGATCATACAATGAGCAGTTCTTC. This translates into CASSSPAGGRSYNEQFF.

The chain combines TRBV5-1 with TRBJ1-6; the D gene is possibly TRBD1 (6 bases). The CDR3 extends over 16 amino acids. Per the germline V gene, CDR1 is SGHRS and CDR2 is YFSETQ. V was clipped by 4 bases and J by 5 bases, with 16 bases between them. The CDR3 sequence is CASSVEGSGDNSPLHF. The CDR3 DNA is TGCGCCAGCAGCGTTGAGGGGTCAGGGGATAATTCACCCCTCCACTTT.

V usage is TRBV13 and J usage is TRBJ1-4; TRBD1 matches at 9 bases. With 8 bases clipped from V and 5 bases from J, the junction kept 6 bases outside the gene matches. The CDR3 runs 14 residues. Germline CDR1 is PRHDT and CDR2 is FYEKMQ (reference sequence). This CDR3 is CASGGTGKNEKLFF. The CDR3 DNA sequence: TGTGCCAGCGGGGGGACAGGGAAAAATGAAAAACTGTTTTTT.

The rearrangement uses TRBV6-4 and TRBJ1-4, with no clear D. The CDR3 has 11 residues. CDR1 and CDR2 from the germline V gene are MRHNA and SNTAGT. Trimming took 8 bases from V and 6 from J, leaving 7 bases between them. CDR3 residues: CASGRDEKLFF. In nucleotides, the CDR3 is TGTGCCAGCGGCCGGGATGAAAAACTGTTTTTT.

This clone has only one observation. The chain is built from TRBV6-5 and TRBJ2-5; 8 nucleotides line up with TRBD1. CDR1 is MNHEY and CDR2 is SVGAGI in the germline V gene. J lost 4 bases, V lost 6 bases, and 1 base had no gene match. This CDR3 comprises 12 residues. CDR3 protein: CASSTGGETQYF. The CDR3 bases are TGTGCCAGCAGCACAGGGGGAGAGACCCAGTACTTC.

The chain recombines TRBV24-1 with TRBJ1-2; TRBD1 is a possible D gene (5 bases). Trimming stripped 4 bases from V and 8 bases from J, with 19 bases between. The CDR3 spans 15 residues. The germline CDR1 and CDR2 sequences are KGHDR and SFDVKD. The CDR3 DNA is TGTGCCACCAGTGACCCCCGCGCGGGGGAGGACGGCTACACCTTC. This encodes CATSDPRAGEDGYTF.

The CDR3 spells CASSERGGDEKLFF. CDR3 nucleotide sequence: TGTGCCAGCAGTGAGAGGGGGGGGGATGAAAAACTGTTTTTT. The gene calls are TRBV6-1 and TRBJ1-4; D possibly corresponds to TRBD1 (6 bases). Germline CDR1 MNHNS, CDR2 SASEGT. V was shortened by 3 bases and J by 6 bases, with 11 bases between the two germline ends. CDR3 length: 14 amino acids.

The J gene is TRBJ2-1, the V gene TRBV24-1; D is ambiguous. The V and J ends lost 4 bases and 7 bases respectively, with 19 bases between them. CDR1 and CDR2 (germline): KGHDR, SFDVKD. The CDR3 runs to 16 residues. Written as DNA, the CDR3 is TGTGCCACCAGTGACCCTACCTCCACCCTTGGTAATGAGCAGTTCTTC. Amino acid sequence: CATSDPTSTLGNEQFF.

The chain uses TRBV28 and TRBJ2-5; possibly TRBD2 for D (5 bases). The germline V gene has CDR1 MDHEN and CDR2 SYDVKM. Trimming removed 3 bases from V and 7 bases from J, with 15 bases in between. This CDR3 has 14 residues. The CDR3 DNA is TGTGCCAGCAGTTTCGCCGCGGGTCCCGGGACCCAGTACTTC. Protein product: CASSFAAGPGTQYF.

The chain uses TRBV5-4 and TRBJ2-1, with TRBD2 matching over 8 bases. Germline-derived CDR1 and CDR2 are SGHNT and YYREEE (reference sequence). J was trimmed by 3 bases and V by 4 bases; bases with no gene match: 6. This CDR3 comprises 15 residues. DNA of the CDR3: TGTGCCAGCAGCGCCGCGGGACTAGACTACAATGAGCAGTTCTTC. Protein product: CASSAAGLDYNEQFF. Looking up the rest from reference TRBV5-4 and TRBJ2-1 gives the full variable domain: ETGVTQSPTHLIKTRGQQVTLRCSSQSGHNTVSWYQQALGQGPQFIFQYYREEENGRGNFPPRFSGLQFPNYSSELNVNALELDDSALYLCASSAAGLDYNEQFFGPGTRLTVL.

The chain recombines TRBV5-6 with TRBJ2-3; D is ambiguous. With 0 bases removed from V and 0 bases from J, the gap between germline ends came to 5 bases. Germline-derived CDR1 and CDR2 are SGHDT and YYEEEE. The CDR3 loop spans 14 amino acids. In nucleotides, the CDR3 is TGTGCCAGCAGCTTGGGACACAGCACAGATACGCAGTATTTT. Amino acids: CASSLGHSTDTQYF.